The rows below give T cell receptor beta chains drawn from one sample of a study of graft-versus-host responses after intestinal transplantation. For these receptors, no antigen is known. TCRdb's copy holds only in-frame clones and misses some; the assay was immunoSEQ multiplex PCR. The data hold 90,000 or so clones, with approximately 78% observed a single time. The sample was unstimulated CD4+ T cells sorted from spleen or lymph node cells, taken before intestinal transplant. All receptors come from a human donor who received an intestinal transplant. CDR3s include the opening cysteine and the closing phenylalanine or tryptophan. The D gene is left open where the match is weak. Part of the rows lack a size; the others show once, few, many or a class for expanded clones.

TRBJ2-5 | 18 | TRBV5-1 | . | TRBD2 | TGCGCCAGCAGCCTAATGGGACTAGCGGGAGGGCCCGGTGAGACCCAGTACTTC | CASSLMGLAGGPGETQYF
TRBJ2-2 | 15 | TRBV6-6 | . | TRBD1 | TGTGCCAGCAGTTACCCGGGACAGGGGGCAGGGGAGCTGTTTTTT | CASSYPGQGAGELFF
TRBJ1-1 | 9 | TRBV20-1 | . | . | TGCAAATCCGACGAGGGAGCTTTCTTT | CKSDEGAFF
TRBJ1-2 | 15 | TRBV6-1 | . | TRBD1 | TGTGCCAGCACCAGAACCCGGACAGGAGTCTTGGGCTACACCTTC | CASTRTRTGVLGYTF
TRBJ2-1 | 18 | TRBV28 | . | . | TGTGCCAGCAGTTTCCGCACCCCAGCCCAGGGCTCCTACAATGAGCAGTTCTTC | CASSFRTPAQGSYNEQFF
TRBJ2-7 | 16 | TRBV4-1 | . | TRBD2 | TGCGCCAGCAGCCAAGTTGTTAGCGGGAGAGGATACGAGCAGTACTTC | CASSQVVSGRGYEQYF
TRBJ1-1 | 12 | TRBV30 | . | TRBD1 | TGTGCCTGGGCCGGGACAGGGCTCTTAGCTTTCTTT | CAWAGTGLLAFF
TRBJ1-5 | 14 | TRBV28 | . | . | TGTGCCAGCAGTTTATCCCCGCGAAATCAGCCCCAGCATTTT | CASSLSPRNQPQHF
TRBJ1-1 | 14 | TRBV5-4 | . | . | TGTGCCAGCAGCATGTTGCGCGCAAACACTGAAGCTTTCTTT | CASSMLRANTEAFF
TRBJ2-3 | 15 | TRBV28 | once | TRBD2 | TGTGCCAGCAGAGCCGGGACTAACCACAAAGATACGCAGTATTTT | CASRAGTNHKDTQYF
TRBJ2-2 | 14 | TRBV6-1 | . | TRBD1 | TGTGCCAGCACTTGGACAGGGCCGGCCGGGGAGCTGTTTTTT | CASTWTGPAGELFF
TRBJ1-2 | 11 | TRBV29-1 | . | . | TGCAGCGTTCCCGTTAACTATGGCTACACCTTC | CSVPVNYGYTF
TRBJ2-7 | 13 | TRBV6-6 | . | . | TGTGCCAGCAGTTACGGGCTAGCATACGAGCAGTACTTC | CASSYGLAYEQYF
TRBJ2-7 | 13 | TRBV7-2 | . | . | TGTGCCAGCAGCTTAAATTACTCCTACGAGCAGTACTTC | CASSLNYSYEQYF
TRBJ1-5 | 12 | TRBV21-1 | once | . | TGTGCCAGCTGGGCAGGGAATCAGCCCCAGCATTTT | CASWAGNQPQHF
TRBJ2-3 | 16 | TRBV10-3 | . | TRBD1 | TGTGCCATCAGTGGTCCGGGACAGGGGCAGTCAGATACGCAGTATTTT | CAISGPGQGQSDTQYF
TRBJ1-2 | 14 | TRBV7-2 | few | . | TGTGCCAGCAGCTTCACGGCGGCCGCCGGCGGCTACACCTTC | CASSFTAAAGGYTF
TRBJ2-7 | 14 | TRBV18 | . | TRBD2 | TGTGCCAGCTCACCAGCCAGCGGGGGTTACGAGCAGTACTTC | CASSPASGGYEQYF